The source of this T cell receptor beta chain is a study of cytomegalovirus exposure and HLA in healthy donors. Study-level information: The 120 validation repertoires, a later analysis reported, used the same platform as the roughly 660 repertoires from the first cohort. Study results and limitations: There were a few CMV-associated chains whose specificity for CMV antigens was confirmed in vitro. Reportedly, cytomegalovirus status was diagnosed with high sensitivity and specificity.

This CDR3 contains 16 residues. V lost 4 bases and J lost 5, with 21 bases in between. CDR1 is SGHDT and CDR2 is YYEEEE in the germline V gene. In regard to this clone: What it binds is unknown.

TCRdb's table, derived via immunoSEQ multiplex PCR, lists solely in-frame clones and lacks some. The sample yields under 150,000 clones, less than 90% seen once. This receptor was taken from a man aged 18 to 30 in good health and CMV-seronegative. The V gene is TRBV5-6, the J gene TRBJ2-5; a possible D gene is TRBD1 (6 bases). Sequencing input: PBMCs. The CDR3 sequence is CASSNQPRGSWETQYF. The DNA for the CDR3 is TGTGCCAGCAGCAATCAACCCAGGGGATCGTGGGAGACCCAGTACTTC.